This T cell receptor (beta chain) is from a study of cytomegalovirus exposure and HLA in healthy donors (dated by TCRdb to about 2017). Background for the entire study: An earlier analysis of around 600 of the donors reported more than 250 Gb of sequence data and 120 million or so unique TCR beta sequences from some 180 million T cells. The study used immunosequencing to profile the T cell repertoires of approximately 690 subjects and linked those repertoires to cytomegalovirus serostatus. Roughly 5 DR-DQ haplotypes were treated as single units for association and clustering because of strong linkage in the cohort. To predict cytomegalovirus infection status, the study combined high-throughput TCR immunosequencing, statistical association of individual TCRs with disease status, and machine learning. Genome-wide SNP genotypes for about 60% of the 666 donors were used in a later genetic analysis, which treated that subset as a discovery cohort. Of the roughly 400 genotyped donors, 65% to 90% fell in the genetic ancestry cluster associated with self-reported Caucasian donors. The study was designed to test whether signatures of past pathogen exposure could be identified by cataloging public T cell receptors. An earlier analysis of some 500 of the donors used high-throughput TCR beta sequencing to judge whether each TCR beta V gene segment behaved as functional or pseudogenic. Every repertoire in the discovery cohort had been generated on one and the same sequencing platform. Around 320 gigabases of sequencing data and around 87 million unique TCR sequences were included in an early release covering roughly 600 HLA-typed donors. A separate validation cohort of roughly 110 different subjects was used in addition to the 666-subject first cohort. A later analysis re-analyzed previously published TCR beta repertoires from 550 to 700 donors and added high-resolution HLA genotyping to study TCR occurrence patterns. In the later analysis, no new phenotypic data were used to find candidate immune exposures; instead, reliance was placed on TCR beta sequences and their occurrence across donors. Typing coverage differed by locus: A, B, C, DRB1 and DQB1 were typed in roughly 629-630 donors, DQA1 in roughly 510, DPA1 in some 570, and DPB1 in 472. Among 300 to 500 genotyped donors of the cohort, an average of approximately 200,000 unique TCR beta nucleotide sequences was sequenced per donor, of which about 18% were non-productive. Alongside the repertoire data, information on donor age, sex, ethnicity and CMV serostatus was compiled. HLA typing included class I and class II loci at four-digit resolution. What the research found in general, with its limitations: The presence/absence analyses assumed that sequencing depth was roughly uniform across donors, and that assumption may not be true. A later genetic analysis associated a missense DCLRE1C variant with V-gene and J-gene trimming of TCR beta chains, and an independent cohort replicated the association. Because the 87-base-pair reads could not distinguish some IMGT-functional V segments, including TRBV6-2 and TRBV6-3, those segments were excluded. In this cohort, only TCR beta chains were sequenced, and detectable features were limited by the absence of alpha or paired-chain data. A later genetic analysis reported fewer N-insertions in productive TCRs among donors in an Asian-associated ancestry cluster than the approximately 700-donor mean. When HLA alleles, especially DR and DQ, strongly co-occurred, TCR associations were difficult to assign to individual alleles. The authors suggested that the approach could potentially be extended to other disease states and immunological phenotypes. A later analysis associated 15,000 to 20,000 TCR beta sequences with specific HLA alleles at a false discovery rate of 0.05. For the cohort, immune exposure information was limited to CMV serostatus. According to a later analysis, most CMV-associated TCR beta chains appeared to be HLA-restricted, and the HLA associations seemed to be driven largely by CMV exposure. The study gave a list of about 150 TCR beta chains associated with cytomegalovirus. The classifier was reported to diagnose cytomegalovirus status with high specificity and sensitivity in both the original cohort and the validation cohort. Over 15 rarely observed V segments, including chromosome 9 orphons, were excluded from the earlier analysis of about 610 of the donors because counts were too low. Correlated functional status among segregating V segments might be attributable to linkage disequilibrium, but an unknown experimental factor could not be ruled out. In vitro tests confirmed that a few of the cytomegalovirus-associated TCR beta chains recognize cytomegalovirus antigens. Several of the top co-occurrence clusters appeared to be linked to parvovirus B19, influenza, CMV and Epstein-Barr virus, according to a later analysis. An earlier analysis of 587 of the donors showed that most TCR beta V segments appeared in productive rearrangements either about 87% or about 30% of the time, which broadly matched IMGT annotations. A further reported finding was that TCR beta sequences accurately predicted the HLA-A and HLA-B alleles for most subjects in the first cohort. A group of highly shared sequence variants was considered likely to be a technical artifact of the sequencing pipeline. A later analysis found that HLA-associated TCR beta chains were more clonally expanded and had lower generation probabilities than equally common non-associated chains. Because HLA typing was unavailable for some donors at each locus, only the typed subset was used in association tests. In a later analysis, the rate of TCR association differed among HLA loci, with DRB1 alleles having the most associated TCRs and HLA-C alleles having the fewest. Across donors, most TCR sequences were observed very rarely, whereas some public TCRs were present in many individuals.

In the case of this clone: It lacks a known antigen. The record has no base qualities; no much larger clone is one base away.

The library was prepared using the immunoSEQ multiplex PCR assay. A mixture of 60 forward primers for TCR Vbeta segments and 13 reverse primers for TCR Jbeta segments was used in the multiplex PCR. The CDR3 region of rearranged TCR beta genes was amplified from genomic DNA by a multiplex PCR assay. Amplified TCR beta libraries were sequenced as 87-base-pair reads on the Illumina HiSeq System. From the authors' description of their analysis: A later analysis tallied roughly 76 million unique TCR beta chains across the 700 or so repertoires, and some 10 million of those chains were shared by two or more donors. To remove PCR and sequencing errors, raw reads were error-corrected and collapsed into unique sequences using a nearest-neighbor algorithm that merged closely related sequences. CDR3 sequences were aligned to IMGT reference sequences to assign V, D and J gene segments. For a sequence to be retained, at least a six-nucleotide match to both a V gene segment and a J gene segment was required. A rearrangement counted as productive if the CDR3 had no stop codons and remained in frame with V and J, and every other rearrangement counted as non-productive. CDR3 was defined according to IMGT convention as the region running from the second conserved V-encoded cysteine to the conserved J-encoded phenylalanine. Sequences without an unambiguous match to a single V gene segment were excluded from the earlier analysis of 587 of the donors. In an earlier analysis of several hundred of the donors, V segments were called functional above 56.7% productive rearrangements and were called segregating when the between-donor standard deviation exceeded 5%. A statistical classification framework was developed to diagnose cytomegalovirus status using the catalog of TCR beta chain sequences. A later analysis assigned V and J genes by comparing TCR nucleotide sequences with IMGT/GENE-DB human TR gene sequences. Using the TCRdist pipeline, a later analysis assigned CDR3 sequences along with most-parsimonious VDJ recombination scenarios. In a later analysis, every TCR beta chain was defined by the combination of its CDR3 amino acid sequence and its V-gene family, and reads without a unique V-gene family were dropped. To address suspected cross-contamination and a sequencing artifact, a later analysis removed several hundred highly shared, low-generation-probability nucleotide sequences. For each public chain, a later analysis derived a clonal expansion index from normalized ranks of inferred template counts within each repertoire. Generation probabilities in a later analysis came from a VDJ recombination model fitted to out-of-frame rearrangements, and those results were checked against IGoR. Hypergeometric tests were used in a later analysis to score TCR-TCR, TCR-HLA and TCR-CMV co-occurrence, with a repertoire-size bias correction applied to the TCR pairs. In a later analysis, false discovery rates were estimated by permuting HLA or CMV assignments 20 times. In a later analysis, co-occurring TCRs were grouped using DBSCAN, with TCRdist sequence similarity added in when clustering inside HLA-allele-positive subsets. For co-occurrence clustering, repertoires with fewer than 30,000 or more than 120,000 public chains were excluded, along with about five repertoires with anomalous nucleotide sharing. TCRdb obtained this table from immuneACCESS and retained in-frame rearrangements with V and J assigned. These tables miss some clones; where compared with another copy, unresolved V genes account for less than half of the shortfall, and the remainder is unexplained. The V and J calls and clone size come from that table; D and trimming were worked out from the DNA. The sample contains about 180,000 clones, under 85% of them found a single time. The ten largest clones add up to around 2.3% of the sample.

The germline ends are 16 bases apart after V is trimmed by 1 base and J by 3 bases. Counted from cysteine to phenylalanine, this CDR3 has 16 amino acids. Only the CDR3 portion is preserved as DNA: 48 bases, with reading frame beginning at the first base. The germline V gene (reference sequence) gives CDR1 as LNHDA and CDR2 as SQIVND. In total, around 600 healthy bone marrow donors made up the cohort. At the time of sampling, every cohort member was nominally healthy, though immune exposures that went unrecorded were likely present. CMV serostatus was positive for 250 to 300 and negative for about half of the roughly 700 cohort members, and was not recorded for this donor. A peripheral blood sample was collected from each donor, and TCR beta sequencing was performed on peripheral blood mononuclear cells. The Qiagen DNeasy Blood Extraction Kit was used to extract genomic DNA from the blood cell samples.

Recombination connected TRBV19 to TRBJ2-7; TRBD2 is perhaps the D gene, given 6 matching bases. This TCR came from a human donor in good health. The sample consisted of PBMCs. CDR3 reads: CASSIGGGVLIYEQYF. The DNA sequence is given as TGTGCCAGTAGTATAGGGGGAGGAGTACTAATCTACGAGCAGTACTTC.